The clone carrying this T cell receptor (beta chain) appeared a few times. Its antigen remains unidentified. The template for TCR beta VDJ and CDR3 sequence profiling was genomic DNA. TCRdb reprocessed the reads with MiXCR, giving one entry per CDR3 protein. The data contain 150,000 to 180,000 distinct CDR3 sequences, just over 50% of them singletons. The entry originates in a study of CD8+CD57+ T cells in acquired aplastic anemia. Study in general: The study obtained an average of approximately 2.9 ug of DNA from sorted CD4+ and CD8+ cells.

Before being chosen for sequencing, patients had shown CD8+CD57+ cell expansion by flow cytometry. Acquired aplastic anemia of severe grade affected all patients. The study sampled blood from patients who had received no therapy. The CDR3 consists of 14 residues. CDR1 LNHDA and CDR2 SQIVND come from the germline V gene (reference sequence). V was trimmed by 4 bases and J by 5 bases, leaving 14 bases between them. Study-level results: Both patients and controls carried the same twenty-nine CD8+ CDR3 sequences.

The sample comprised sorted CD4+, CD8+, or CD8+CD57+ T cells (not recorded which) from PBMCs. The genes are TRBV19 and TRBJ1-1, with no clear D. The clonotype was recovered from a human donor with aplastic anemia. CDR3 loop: CASSNRAPMTEAFF. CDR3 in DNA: TGTGCCAGTAGTAACCGGGCCCCGATGACTGAAGCTTTCTTT.